This TCR beta chain derives from a study of response to subunit inactivated influenza vaccine. This clonotype was seen more than once but under ten times. TCRdb fed the RT-PCR reads into MiXCR, producing one record per CDR3 protein. The sample shows about 570,000 distinct CDR3 sequences, approximately 10% of them seen only once. Germline assignment: CDR1 KGHSH and CDR2 LQKENI. V gave up 3 bases and J gave up 2 bases, with 14 bases separating them. This CDR3 contains 15 residues. A further study also used this sample, focusing on T cells expressing NK-cell markers. As that study records: Generation of TCR beta cDNA was performed by 5'RACE template switching incorporating UMIs. These clonotypes also led the CD3+CD56-NKG2C+ fraction in several donors.

The TCR originated in a man between 50 and 59 years old who received an inactivated influenza vaccine. This chain joins TRBV18 and TRBJ2-7, with D possibly called TRBD1 or TRBD2 (5 bases each). This specimen was PBMCs from blood, taken on the day of vaccination. The CDR3 region is CASSPVQGAPYEQYF. In DNA form, the CDR3 reads TGTGCCAGCTCACCCGTCCAGGGAGCCCCCTACGAGCAGTACTTC.